This TCR beta chain was retrieved from a study of T and B cells in COVID-19 patients. About the research overall: Comorbidities linked to unfavorable COVID-19 outcome were present in 18 of 20 active-infection patients. Study-level findings and limits: Blood from mildly ill patients while symptomatic, and early samples from severe cases, were scarce.

Multiplex PCR with BIOMED2 TRB-A/B primer pools amplified TRB rearrangements. One entry per CDR3 protein, called by TCRdb with MiXCR from the multiplex PCR reads. The sample yields 15,000 to 20,000 distinct CDR3 sequences, 25% to 35% seen once. This CDR3 spans 16 amino acids. Germline CDR1 reads SGHTA; CDR2 reads FQGNSA. The V end was cut by 1 base, the J end by 0 bases, with 7 bases between. From blood, roughly 250-500 ng of genomic DNA served as TRB template. Points on this clonotype: The antigen is unknown.

The rearrangement joins TRBV7-2 to TRBJ1-6; D uncertain. The sequence was obtained from a human donor who had recovered from COVID-19. Sequenced input: blood. Here the CDR3 DNA reads TGTGCCAGCAGCTTAGAAGGAAGCTCCTATAATTCACCCCTCCACTTT. It encodes CASSLEGSSYNSPLHF.